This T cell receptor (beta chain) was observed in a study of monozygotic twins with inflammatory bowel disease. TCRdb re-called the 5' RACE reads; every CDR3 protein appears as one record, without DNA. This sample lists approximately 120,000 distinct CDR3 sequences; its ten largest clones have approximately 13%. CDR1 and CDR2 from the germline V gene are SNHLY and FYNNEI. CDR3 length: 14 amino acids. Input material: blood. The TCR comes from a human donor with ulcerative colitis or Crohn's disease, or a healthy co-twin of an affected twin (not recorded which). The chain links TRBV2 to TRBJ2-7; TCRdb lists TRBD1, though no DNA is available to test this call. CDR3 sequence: CASTSDGQGNEQYF.